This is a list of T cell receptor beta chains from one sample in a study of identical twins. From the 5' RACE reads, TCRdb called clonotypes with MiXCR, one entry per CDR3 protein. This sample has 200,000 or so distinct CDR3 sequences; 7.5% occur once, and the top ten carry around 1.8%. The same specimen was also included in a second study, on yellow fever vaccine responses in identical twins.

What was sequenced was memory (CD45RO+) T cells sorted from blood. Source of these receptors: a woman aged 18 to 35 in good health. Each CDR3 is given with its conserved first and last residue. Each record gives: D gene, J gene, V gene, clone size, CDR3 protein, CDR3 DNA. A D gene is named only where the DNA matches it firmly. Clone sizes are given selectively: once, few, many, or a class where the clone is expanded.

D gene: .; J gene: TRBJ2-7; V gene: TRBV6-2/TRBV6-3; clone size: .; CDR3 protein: CAIVGRSRDEQYF; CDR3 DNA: TGTGCCATCGTGGGGCGTAGTAGGGACGAGCAGTACTTC
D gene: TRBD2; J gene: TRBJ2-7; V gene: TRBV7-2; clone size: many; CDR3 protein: CASSLARLAGGYEQYF; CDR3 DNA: TGTGCCAGCAGCTTAGCTCGACTAGCGGGGGGGTACGAGCAGTACTTC
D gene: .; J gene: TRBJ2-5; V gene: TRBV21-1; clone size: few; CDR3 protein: CASRTSETQYF; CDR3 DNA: TGTGCCAGCAGGACCTCGGAGACCCAGTACTTC
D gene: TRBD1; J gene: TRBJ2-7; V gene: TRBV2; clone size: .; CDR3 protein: CAIRSRDRVNEQYF; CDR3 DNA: TGTGCCATCAGAAGCCGGGACAGGGTGAACGAGCAGTACTTC
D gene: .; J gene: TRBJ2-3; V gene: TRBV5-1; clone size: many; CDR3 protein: CASSLERRGTDTQYF; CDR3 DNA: TGCGCCAGCAGCTTGGAGCGGCGAGGCACAGATACGCAGTATTTT
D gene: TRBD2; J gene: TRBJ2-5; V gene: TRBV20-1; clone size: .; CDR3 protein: CSAPIAGATKETQYF; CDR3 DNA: TGCAGTGCTCCTATAGCGGGGGCGACTAAAGAGACCCAGTACTTC
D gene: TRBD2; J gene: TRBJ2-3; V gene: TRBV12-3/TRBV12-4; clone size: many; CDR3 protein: CASSRTSGEEWGTDTQYF; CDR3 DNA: TGTGCCAGCAGCCGAACTAGCGGGGAAGAATGGGGCACAGATACGCAGTATTTT
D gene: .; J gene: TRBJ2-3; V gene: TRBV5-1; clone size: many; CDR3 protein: CASSLGQLTDTQYF; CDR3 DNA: TGCGCCAGCAGCCTCGGACAGCTAACAGATACGCAGTATTTT
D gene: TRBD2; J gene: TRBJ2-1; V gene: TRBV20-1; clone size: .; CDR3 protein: CSAPDLAGVHEQFF; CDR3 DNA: TGCAGTGCTCCCGATTTAGCGGGAGTTCATGAGCAGTTCTTC
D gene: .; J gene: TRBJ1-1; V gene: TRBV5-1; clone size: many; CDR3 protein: CASSLFENTEAFF; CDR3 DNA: TGCGCCAGCAGCTTGTTCGAGAACACTGAAGCTTTCTTT
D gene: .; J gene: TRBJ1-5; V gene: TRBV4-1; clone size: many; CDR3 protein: CASSQVGGANQPQHF; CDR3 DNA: TGCGCCAGCAGCCAAGTTGGAGGAGCTAATCAGCCCCAGCATTTT
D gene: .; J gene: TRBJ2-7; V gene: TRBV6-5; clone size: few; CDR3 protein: CASSSQNRVEQYF; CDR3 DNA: TGTGCCAGCAGTTCACAGAACAGGGTCGAGCAGTACTTC
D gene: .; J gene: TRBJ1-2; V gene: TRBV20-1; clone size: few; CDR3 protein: CSARTDVGGYTF; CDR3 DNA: TGCAGTGCACGAACAGATGTAGGTGGCTACACCTTC
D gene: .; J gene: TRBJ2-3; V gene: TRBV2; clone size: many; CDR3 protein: CASKVDYTDTQYF; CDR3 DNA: TGTGCCAGCAAGGTGGACTACACAGATACGCAGTATTTT
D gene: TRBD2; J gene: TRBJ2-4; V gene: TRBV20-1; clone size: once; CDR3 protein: CSARDQAGGPTKNSPDF; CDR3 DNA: TGCAGTGCTAGAGATCAGGCGGGGGGGCCGACCAAAAACAGCCCTGACTTC
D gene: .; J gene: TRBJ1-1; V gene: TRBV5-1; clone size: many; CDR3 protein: CASSSGMDTEAFF; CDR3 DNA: TGCGCCAGCAGCTCTGGTATGGACACTGAAGCTTTCTTT
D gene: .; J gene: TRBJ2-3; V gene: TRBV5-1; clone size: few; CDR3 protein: CASSLADTSTDTQYF; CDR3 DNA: TGCGCCAGCAGCTTGGCAGACACTAGCACAGATACGCAGTATTTT
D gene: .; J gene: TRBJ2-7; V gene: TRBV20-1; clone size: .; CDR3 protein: CSARTGLPYEQYF; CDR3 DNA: TGCAGTGCTAGAACAGGACTACCCTACGAGCAGTACTTC
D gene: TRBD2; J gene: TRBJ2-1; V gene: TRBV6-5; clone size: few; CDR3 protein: CASSYSRRENEQFF; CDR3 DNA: TGTGCCAGCAGTTACTCACGGCGGGAGAATGAGCAGTTCTTC
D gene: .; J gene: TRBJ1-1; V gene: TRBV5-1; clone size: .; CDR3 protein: CASSLRGDAFF; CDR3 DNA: TGCGCCAGCAGCTTGAGGGGAGATGCTTTCTTT
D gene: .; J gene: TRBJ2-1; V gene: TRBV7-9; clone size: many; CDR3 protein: CASSPPWGGALEQFF; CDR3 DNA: TGTGCCAGCAGCCCACCTTGGGGGGGGGCTTTGGAGCAGTTCTTC
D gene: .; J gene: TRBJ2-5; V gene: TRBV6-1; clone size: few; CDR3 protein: CASSESPETQYF; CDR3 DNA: TGTGCCAGCAGTGAATCTCCAGAGACCCAGTACTTC
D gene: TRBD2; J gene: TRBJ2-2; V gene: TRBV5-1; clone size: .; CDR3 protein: CASSFSSGSSTGELFF; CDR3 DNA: TGCGCCAGCAGCTTTTCCAGCGGGAGTTCTACCGGGGAGCTGTTTTTT
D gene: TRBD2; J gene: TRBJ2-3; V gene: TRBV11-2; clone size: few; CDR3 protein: CASNARGLATDTQYF; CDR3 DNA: TGTGCCAGCAACGCACGGGGACTAGCGACAGATACGCAGTATTTT
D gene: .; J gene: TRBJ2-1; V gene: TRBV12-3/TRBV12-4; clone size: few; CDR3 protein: CASSFSVYNEQFF; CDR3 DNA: TGTGCCAGCAGTTTTTCGGTGTACAATGAGCAGTTCTTC
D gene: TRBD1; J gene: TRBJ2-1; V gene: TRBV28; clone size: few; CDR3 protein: CASSQPGQWFNEQFF; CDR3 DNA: TGTGCCAGCAGCCAACCGGGACAGTGGTTCAATGAGCAGTTCTTC
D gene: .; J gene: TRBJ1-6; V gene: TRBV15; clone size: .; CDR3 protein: CATSSRDGYSPLHF; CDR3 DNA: TGTGCCACCAGCTCCCGGGACGGTTATTCACCCCTCCACTTT
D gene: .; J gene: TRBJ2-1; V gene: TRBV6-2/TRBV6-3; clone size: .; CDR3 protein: CASSPLSASSYNEQFF; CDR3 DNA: TGTGCCAGCAGTCCCCTTAGCGCAAGCTCCTACAATGAGCAGTTCTTC
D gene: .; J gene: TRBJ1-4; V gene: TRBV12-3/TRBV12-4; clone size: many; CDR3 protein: CASSSEGEKLFF; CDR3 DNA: TGTGCCAGCAGTTCCGAGGGGGAAAAACTGTTTTTT
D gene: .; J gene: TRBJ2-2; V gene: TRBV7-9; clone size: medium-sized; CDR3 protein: CASSLSDGELFF; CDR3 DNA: TGTGCCAGCAGCTTAAGTGACGGGGAGCTGTTTTTT
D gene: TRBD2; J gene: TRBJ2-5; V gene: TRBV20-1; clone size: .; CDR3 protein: CSARLASGETQYF; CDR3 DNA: TGCAGTGCTAGATTGGCTAGCGGGGAGACCCAGTACTTC
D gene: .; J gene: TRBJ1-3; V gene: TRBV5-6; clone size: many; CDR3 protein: CASSIQGALENTIYF; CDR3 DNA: TGTGCCAGCAGCATTCAAGGGGCTCTGGAAAACACCATATATTTT
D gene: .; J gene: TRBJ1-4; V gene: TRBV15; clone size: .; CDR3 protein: CATSTPNGVNEKLFF; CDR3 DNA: TGTGCCACCAGCACCCCTAATGGGGTGAATGAAAAACTGTTTTTT
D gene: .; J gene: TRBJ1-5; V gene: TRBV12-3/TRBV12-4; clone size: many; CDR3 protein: CASSYRDNQPQHF; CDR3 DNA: TGTGCCAGCAGTTACAGGGATAATCAGCCCCAGCATTTT
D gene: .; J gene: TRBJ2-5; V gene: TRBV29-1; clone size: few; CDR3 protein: CSGGGGSGETQYF; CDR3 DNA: TGCAGCGGGGGGGGCGGGAGCGGAGAGACCCAGTACTTC
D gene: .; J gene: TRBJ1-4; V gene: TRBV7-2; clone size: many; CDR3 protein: CASSPWVGSGEKLFF; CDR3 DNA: TGTGCCAGCAGCCCGTGGGTGGGTTCGGGGGAAAAACTGTTTTTT
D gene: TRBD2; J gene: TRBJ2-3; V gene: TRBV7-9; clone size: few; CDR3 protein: CASSPTGTRSTDTQYF; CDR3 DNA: TGTGCCAGCAGCCCTACGGGGACTAGAAGCACAGATACGCAGTATTTT
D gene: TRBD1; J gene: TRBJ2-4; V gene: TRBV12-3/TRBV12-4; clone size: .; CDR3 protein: CASSPGQGAGHIQYF; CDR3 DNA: TGTGCCAGCAGTCCGGGACAGGGGGCAGGACACATTCAGTACTTC
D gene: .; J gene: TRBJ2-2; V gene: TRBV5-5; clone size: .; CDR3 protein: CASSLERGSGTGELFF; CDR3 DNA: TGTGCCAGCAGCTTGGAAAGGGGTTCCGGCACCGGGGAGCTGTTTTTT
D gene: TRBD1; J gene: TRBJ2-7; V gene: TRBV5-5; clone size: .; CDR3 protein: CASRRDRIEGQCF; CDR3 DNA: TGTGCCAGCAGACGGGACAGAATTGAAGGACAGTGCTTC
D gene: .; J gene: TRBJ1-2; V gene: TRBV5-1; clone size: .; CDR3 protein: CASSLGSEGYGYTF; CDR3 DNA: TGCGCCAGCAGCTTAGGCTCAGAGGGCTATGGCTACACCTTC
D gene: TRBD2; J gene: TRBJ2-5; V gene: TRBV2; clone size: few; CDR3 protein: CASSPLAGLETQYF; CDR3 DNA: TGTGCCAGCTCGCCCCTAGCGGGCTTGGAGACCCAGTACTTC
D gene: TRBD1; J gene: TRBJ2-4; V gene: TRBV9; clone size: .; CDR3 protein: CASSSGQGRKNIQYF; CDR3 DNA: TGTGCCAGCAGCTCGGGACAGGGGAGAAAAAACATTCAGTACTTC
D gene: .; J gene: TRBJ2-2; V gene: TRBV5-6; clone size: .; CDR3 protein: CASSLQLTGELFF; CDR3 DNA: TGTGCCAGCAGCCTCCAGCTCACCGGGGAGCTGTTTTTT
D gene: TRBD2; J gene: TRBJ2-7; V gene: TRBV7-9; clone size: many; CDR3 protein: CASSLKAGLAGDEQYF; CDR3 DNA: TGTGCCAGCAGCCTCAAGGCGGGACTAGCGGGAGACGAGCAGTACTTC
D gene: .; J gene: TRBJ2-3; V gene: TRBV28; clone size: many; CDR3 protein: CASSSESSSTDTQYF; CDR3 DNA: TGTGCCAGCAGTTCGGAGTCTTCTAGCACAGATACGCAGTATTTT
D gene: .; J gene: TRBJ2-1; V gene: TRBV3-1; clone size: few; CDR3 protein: CASSPLLRLNEQFF; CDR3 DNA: TGTGCCAGCAGCCCCCTCTTACGGCTCAATGAGCAGTTCTTC
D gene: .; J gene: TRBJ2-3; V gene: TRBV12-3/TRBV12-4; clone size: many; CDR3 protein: CASSFGGGADTQYF; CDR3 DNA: TGTGCCAGCAGTTTCGGGGGTGGGGCAGATACGCAGTATTTT
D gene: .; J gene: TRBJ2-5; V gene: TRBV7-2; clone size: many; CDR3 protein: CASSLDGRGEETQYF; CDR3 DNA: TGTGCCAGCAGCTTAGACGGACGTGGAGAAGAGACCCAGTACTTC